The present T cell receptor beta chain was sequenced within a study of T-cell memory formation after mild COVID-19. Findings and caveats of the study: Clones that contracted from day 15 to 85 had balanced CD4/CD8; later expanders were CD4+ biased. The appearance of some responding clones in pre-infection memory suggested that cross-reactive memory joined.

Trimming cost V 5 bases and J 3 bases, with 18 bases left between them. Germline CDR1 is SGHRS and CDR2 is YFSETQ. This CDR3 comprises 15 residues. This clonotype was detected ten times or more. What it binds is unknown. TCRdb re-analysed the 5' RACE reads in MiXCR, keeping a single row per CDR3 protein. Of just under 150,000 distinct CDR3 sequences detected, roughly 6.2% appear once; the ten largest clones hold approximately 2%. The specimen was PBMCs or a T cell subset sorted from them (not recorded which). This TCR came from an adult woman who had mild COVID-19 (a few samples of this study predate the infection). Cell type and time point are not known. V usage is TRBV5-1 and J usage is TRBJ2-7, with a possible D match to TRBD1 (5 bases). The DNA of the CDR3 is TGCGCCAGCAGATTTCATGTTACAGGAAACTACGAGCAGTACTTC. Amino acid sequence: CASRFHVTGNYEQYF.